Presented here are 12 T cell receptor beta chains from one specimen sequenced in a study of shared clonotypes between healthy human individuals. Here immunoSEQ multiplex PCR was the method, and the copy in TCRdb shows in-frame clones only, minus some. The sample carries some 1 million clones, around 74% recorded once. Sequenced sample: memory CD4+ T cells sorted from blood. Specified subset: CD45RA-negative fraction. Source of these receptors: a man aged 18 to 30 in good health.

This chain links TRBV19 with TRBJ2-7; 9 nucleotides align to TRBD1. The CDR3 totals 15 residues. Germline V lookup: CDR1 LNHDA, CDR2 SQIVND (reference sequence). V shed 4 bases and J 4 bases; nucleotides not matched to a gene: 8. CDR3 nucleotide sequence: TGTGCCAGTAGTACCGCCCGGGACAGGGCTTACGAGCAGTACTTC. Its translation: CASSTARDRAYEQYF.

A single count supports this clone. The CDR3 nucleotides read TGTGCCAGCGGAAGGACAGGGCAAGCCTATGGCTACACCTTC. Amino acids: CASGRTGQAYGYTF. The chain employs TRBV27 and TRBJ1-2; 8 nucleotides match TRBD1. The V segment lost 8 bases and the J segment 4 bases; nucleotides outside the gene matches: 9. The CDR3 is 14 amino acids. The germline V gene has CDR1 MNHEY and CDR2 SMNVEV (reference sequence).

The V and J genes are TRBV30 and TRBJ2-1; D gene uncertain. The V end was cut by 0 bases, the J end by 6 bases, with 15 bases between. The CDR3 is made up of 15 amino acids. The germline gives CDR1 GTSNPN, CDR2 SVGIG (reference sequence). DNA for the CDR3: TGTGCCTGGAGTGTAAGCCTCATTCGAAGCAATGAGCAGTTCTTC. Its translation: CAWSVSLIRSNEQFF.

The chain employs TRBV7-3 and TRBJ2-7, with a possible D match to TRBD2 (6 bases). CDR3 length: 14 amino acids. V dropped 5 bases and J dropped 3 bases, with 14 bases sitting between them. Per the germline V gene, CDR1 is SGHTA and CDR2 is FQGTGA. The CDR3 nucleotides are TGTGCCAGCAGCGTCGGAGGGGCCCTCTACGAGCAGTACTTC. Translating gives CASSVGGALYEQYF.

The chain is built from TRBV28 and TRBJ1-4, with 8 bases identical to TRBD1. Trimming cost V 2 bases and J 8 bases; bases outside gene matches: 7. CDR3 length: 15 residues. The germline V gene encodes CDR1 MDHEN and CDR2 SYDVKM. The CDR3 DNA reads as TGTGCCAGCAGTTTAGCAGGGGGCGGAGGAGAAAAACTGTTTTTT. Translated, it gives CASSLAGGGGEKLFF.

V gene TRBV7-2 combines with J gene TRBJ2-1, with 7 positions matching TRBD2. The V segment lost 0 bases and the J segment 6 bases; nucleotides outside the gene matches: 5. Per the germline V gene, CDR1 is SGHTA and CDR2 is FQGNSA. This CDR3 has 15 amino acids. CDR3 DNA: TGTGCCAGCAGCTTAGCTTTCACTAGCGTCAATGAGCAGTTCTTC. Its translation: CASSLAFTSVNEQFF.

This sequence joins TRBV7-6 and TRBJ2-1; D may be TRBD2 (6 bases). The V end was cut by 1 base, the J end by 5 bases, with 15 bases between. The CDR3 is made up of 16 amino acids. Germline V gives CDR1 SGHVS, CDR2 FNYEAQ. CDR3 protein: CASSLEAGPSDNEQFF. In DNA, the CDR3 is TGTGCCAGCAGCTTAGAGGCGGGACCCTCGGACAATGAGCAGTTCTTC. Complete variable domain (other parts from reference TRBV7-6 and TRBJ2-1): GAGVSQSPRYKVTKRGQDVALRCDPISGHVSLYWYRQALGQGPEFLTYFNYEAQQDKSGLPNDRFSAERPEGSISTLTIQRTEQRDSAMYRCASSLEAGPSDNEQFFGPGTRLTVL.

This chain uses TRBV11-2 with TRBJ2-5; 7 nucleotides line up with TRBD2. The V gene end was trimmed by 5 bases and the J gene end by 4 bases; junction bases not matched to a gene: 13. Per germline, CDR1 SGHAT and CDR2 FQNNGV. The CDR3 contains 16 residues. The CDR3 reads CASSPTMGGSRETQYF. For the CDR3, the DNA is TGTGCCAGCAGCCCTACGATGGGGGGGTCAAGAGAGACCCAGTACTTC. Based on the CDR3 plus reference TRBV11-2 and TRBJ2-5, the full variable domain is EAGVAQSPRYKIIEKRQSVAFWCNPISGHATLYWYQQILGQGPKLLIQFQNNGVVDDSQLPKDRFSAERLKGVDSTLKIQPAKLEDSAVYLCASSPTMGGSRETQYFGPGTRLLVL.

This clone has just a few counts. The rearrangement joins TRBV28 to TRBJ1-5; D might be TRBD1 (6 bases). The CDR3 covers 15 residues. The V and J ends lost 3 bases and 7 bases respectively, with 16 bases between them. Germline CDR1 MDHEN, CDR2 SYDVKM. DNA of the CDR3: TGTGCCAGCAGTTTCCCCCGGGGGCAGTGGCAGCCCCAGCATTTT. Translating it yields CASSFPRGQWQPQHF.

This rearrangement joins TRBV4-1 to TRBJ2-1; D gene ambiguous. CDR1 MGHRA and CDR2 YSYEKL come from the germline V gene. Trimming pared 0 bases from V and 2 bases from J, leaving 11 bases between. CDR3 length equals 16 residues. The CDR3 protein is CASSQDLTEAYNEQFF. The CDR3 bases are TGCGCCAGCAGCCAAGATTTAACGGAAGCCTACAATGAGCAGTTCTTC.

V usage is TRBV6-1 and J usage is TRBJ2-7; D possibly corresponds to TRBD2 (5 bases). The CDR3 is 14 residues long. V was shortened by 5 bases and J by 4 bases, with 15 bases between the two germline ends. Per the germline V gene, CDR1 is MNHNS and CDR2 is SASEGT. CDR3 bases: TGTGCCAGCAGTCCTTCCTTCGGGATATACGAGCAGTACTTC. Translated: CASSPSFGIYEQYF.

The chain links TRBV4-3 to TRBJ2-7; 9 bases align to TRBD1. Trimming removed 3 bases from V and 2 bases from J; junction bases left unmatched: 8. From germline, CDR1 is LGHNA and CDR2 YSLEER. This CDR3 spans 16 amino acids. The CDR3 protein is CASSQWRTGATYEQYF. In DNA, the CDR3 is TGCGCCAGCAGCCAGTGGAGGACAGGGGCTACCTACGAGCAGTACTTC.